These T cell receptor beta chains were read from a single sample in a study of response to subunit inactivated influenza vaccine. TCRdb ran MiXCR on the RT-PCR reads and lists one entry per CDR3 protein. The profile shows roughly 570,000 distinct CDR3 sequences, 13% of them singletons. This specimen was PBMCs from blood, taken roughly 48 days after vaccination. The receptors were sampled from a man between 45 and 60 years old who received an inactivated influenza vaccine. The CDR3 runs from the conserved cysteine through the conserved F or W. D genes are given only for firm matches. Some rows have no size entry. The others give once, few or many, or a class for an expanded clone.

clone_size,j_call,d_call,v_call,cdr3_nt,cdr3_aa
few,TRBJ1-6,-,TRBV7-9,TGTGCCAGCAGCCCCGGTGGGGGTAGAAATTCACCCCTCCACTTT,CASSPGGGRNSPLHF
-,TRBJ2-1,TRBD2,TRBV5-6,TGTGCCAGCAGCCCCGGGGGGGAAAGCTCCTACAATGAGCAGTTCTTC,CASSPGGESSYNEQFF
-,TRBJ2-3,TRBD2,TRBV12-3/TRBV12-4,TGTGCCAGCAGTCCGTGGACTAGCGGGGGGAACACAGATACGCAGTATTTT,CASSPWTSGGNTDTQYF
-,TRBJ2-7,-,TRBV11-2,TGTGCCAGCAGCTTACAGGGGAGCGTAACCTACGAGCAGTACTTC,CASSLQGSVTYEQYF
-,TRBJ2-3,-,TRBV18,TGTGCCAGCTCACCACGGGGGCCCCCGACAGATACGCAGTATTTT,CASSPRGPPTDTQYF
-,TRBJ1-2,-,TRBV5-6,TGTGCCAGCAGCTTGGGGGGTTTTGACTACACCTTC,CASSLGGFDYTF
once,TRBJ2-7,TRBD1,TRBV7-8,TGTGCCAGCAGCTTAGTAGGGACAGACAACTCCTACGAGCAGTACTTC,CASSLVGTDNSYEQYF
few,TRBJ1-6,-,TRBV28,TGTGCCAGCGCAAGGTATAATTCACCCCTCCACTTT,CASARYNSPLHF
few,TRBJ1-6,-,TRBV30,TGTGCCTGGAGTGTACCGGCAGGGTATACGAATTCACCCCTCCACTTT,CAWSVPAGYTNSPLHF
few,TRBJ2-5,TRBD1,TRBV5-6,TGTGCCAGCAGCCCCCGGGACAGGAGGGAGACCCAGTACTTC,CASSPRDRRETQYF
-,TRBJ2-2,TRBD2,TRBV7-6,TGTGCCAGCAGCCGCGGGGGGGCCTACACCGGGGAGCTGTTTTTT,CASSRGGAYTGELFF
-,TRBJ2-3,-,TRBV11-2,TGTGCCAGCAGCCCACGGGTCTACGATACGCAGTATTTT,CASSPRVYDTQYF
many,TRBJ2-3,TRBD2,TRBV7-9,TGTGCCAGCCTCAAGCGGGAGCGCACAGATACGCAGTATTTT,CASLKRERTDTQYF
-,TRBJ2-2,-,TRBV12-3/TRBV12-4,TGTGCCAGCAGTCTGGGACCTACAGGGTCCACCGGGGAGCTGTTTTTT,CASSLGPTGSTGELFF
many,TRBJ1-1,-,TRBV29-1,TGCAGCGTTGTGACCACAGCCTCTGAAGCTTTCTTT,CSVVTTASEAFF
many,TRBJ2-7,-,TRBV7-9,TGTGCCAGCAGCTTCGAAGAGGAGACCTACGAGCAGTACTTC,CASSFEEETYEQYF
-,TRBJ1-2,TRBD1,TRBV4-1,TGCGCCAGCAGCCAGGGACAGATCTATGGCTACACCTTC,CASSQGQIYGYTF
few,TRBJ2-7,-,TRBV20-1,TGCAGTGCTAGGGGCAGGAGGGACGAGCAGTACTTC,CSARGRRDEQYF
few,TRBJ2-5,-,TRBV7-9,TGTGCCAGCAGCTCACAGATGCAAGAGACCCAGTACTTC,CASSSQMQETQYF
-,TRBJ1-2,-,TRBV7-2,TGTGCCAGCAGCCTGCGACAGGTTATTACGGGTGGCTACACCTTC,CASSLRQVITGGYTF
many,TRBJ2-5,-,TRBV20-1,TGCAGTGCTAGAAGAAAGAAAGAGACCCAGTACTTC,CSARRKKETQYF
few,TRBJ1-2,-,TRBV5-1,TGCGCCAGCAGCTCCCGGACTGGCTATGGCTACACCTTC,CASSSRTGYGYTF
many,TRBJ2-3,-,TRBV24-1,TGTGCCACCAGTGAAGACCGGGTTCAAGATACGCAGTATTTT,CATSEDRVQDTQYF
-,TRBJ1-2,-,TRBV20-1,TGCAGTGTGCGAGGTGATGGCTACACCTTC,CSVRGDGYTF
many,TRBJ2-1,TRBD2,TRBV9,TGTGCCAGCAGCGTAGTGGACAGCGGGAGCTCCTACAATGAGCAGTTCTTC,CASSVVDSGSSYNEQFF
few,TRBJ1-1,-,TRBV4-3,TGCGCCAGCAGCCCCCGGGGGGCGATGGACACTGAAGCTTTCTTT,CASSPRGAMDTEAFF
few,TRBJ1-1,-,TRBV6-5,TGTGCCAGCAGTTACTCGGTGGGCACTGAAGCTTTCTTT,CASSYSVGTEAFF
-,TRBJ2-3,-,TRBV4-2,TGTGCCAGCAGCGCCCTGCCCGGTACGCAGTATTTT,CASSALPGTQYF
-,TRBJ2-2,-,TRBV20-1,TGCAGTGCTAGTTCCTCACCGAACACCGGGGAGCTGTTTTTT,CSASSSPNTGELFF
-,TRBJ1-2,-,TRBV20-1,TGCAGTGCATTAGACACCGTCGGTTATGGCTACACCTTC,CSALDTVGYGYTF
-,TRBJ2-4,-,TRBV27,TGTGCCAGCAGGGGACTCGCAGAGGGCATTCAGTACTTC,CASRGLAEGIQYF
few,TRBJ2-3,TRBD2,TRBV28,TGTGCCAGCAGTTTCCTAGCGGGGACTAGCACAGATACGCAGTATTTT,CASSFLAGTSTDTQYF
-,TRBJ2-7,TRBD1,TRBV20-1,TGCAGTGCTAGAGTAAAAGAGGAGACAGGGTGGACCTACGAGCAGTACTTC,CSARVKEETGWTYEQYF
-,TRBJ2-1,TRBD2,TRBV10-2,TGCGCCAGCAGTTTAGCGGGGGGGCCTAAAGATGAGCAGTTCTTC,CASSLAGGPKDEQFF
-,TRBJ2-6,TRBD1,TRBV5-1,TGCGCCAGCAGCCCGGGACAGCCTAACGTCCTGACTTTC,CASSPGQPNVLTF
many,TRBJ2-1,TRBD2,TRBV24-1,TGTGCCACCAGCGCAAACAGACTAGCGGGAGGGCGGTCCTACAATGAGCAGTTCTTC,CATSANRLAGGRSYNEQFF
-,TRBJ2-3,TRBD2,TRBV7-2,TGTGCCAGCAGCATAAGGACTAGCGTTAGCACAGATACGCAGTATTTT,CASSIRTSVSTDTQYF
-,TRBJ1-1,-,TRBV12-3/TRBV12-4,TGTGCCAGCAGCTGGGGGGATCGGAGGACTGAAGCTTTCTTT,CASSWGDRRTEAFF
-,TRBJ1-2,-,TRBV5-1,TGCGCCAGCAGCTTGGCCTTGCTGGGGAACTATGGCTACACCTTC,CASSLALLGNYGYTF
-,TRBJ2-5,TRBD1,TRBV20-1,TGCAGTGCTAGTTTGGGACAGGGTGAGACCCAGTACTTC,CSASLGQGETQYF
-,TRBJ1-6,-,TRBV6-2/TRBV6-3,TGTGCCAGCAGTTTGGGCTCTAGAAATTCACCCCTCCACTTT,CASSLGSRNSPLHF
many,TRBJ2-1,TRBD2,TRBV5-1,TGCGCCAGCAGCTCCACCGGGACTAGTTATAATGAGCAGTTCTTC,CASSSTGTSYNEQFF
few,TRBJ2-1,TRBD2,TRBV20-1,TGCAGTGCCCGGACTAGCGGGGGGCCAAGTTACAATGAGCAGTTCTTC,CSARTSGGPSYNEQFF
few,TRBJ2-2,-,TRBV7-2,TGTGCCAGCAGTCGTAGGCAGTGGACCGGGGAGCTGTTTTTT,CASSRRQWTGELFF
-,TRBJ2-1,TRBD2,TRBV5-1,TGCGCCAGCATCCAGACTAGCGGGGGGCATGGTGAGCAGTTCTTC,CASIQTSGGHGEQFF
many,TRBJ2-1,-,TRBV29-1,TGCAGCGTTTACAGGTACTACAATGAGCAGTTCTTC,CSVYRYYNEQFF
-,TRBJ2-1,TRBD2,TRBV20-1,TGCAGTGCTGGAGGACTAGCGGGAGGTAATGAGCAGTTCTTC,CSAGGLAGGNEQFF
-,TRBJ2-3,-,TRBV28,TGTGCCAGCAGTTCCCGAAAAGGACGGGTCACAGATACGCAGTATTTT,CASSSRKGRVTDTQYF
-,TRBJ2-7,TRBD1,TRBV6-5,TGTGCCAGCAGTTACTCCGGACAGGGGGCTACCTCTAAATACTACGAGCAGTACTTC,CASSYSGQGATSKYYEQYF
few,TRBJ2-5,-,TRBV9,TGTGCCAGCAGCGTAGACGAGGGCTCGGCGACCCAGTACTTC,CASSVDEGSATQYF
few,TRBJ2-7,-,TRBV28,TGTGCCAGCAGTTTACGACAGGACTACGAGCAGTACTTC,CASSLRQDYEQYF
-,TRBJ2-1,TRBD1,TRBV7-7,TGTGCCAGCAGCTTGGGACAGGGTTTCGAGCAGTTCTTC,CASSLGQGFEQFF